The next 5 T cell receptor beta chains were all read from a single sample in a study of T cells in Graves' hyperthyroidism and ophthalmopathy. TCR beta CDR3 regions were amplified from RNA. During a first-round RT-PCR of the TCR CDR3, the HTBI primer set was used. Each CDR3 protein gets one entry after TCRdb re-called the multiplex PCR reads with MiXCR. Among 550,000 to 600,000 distinct CDR3 sequences listed, 14% were seen once. Sequenced input: blood. Source of these receptors: a young woman with Graves' ophthalmopathy.

On this clonotype: At one end, the junction sequence differs from germline, possibly due to a read error. The chain links TRBV3-1 to TRBJ1-3, with D maybe TRBD1 (6 bases). The CDR3 totals 11 residues. Germline CDR1 LGHDT, CDR2 YNNKEL (reference sequence). The CDR3 sequence: CASSREGGRDF. In nucleotides, the CDR3 is TGTGCCAGCAGCCGGGAGGGGGGAAGGGATTTT.

J is TRBJ2-1 and V is TRBV20-1; 7 nucleotides match TRBD2. In germline, CDR1 is DFQATT, CDR2 SNEGSKA (reference sequence). This CDR3 is 19 amino acids long. V shed 1 base, J shed 2 bases, and the junction held 17 bases outside the gene matches. In DNA, the CDR3 is TGCAGTGCTAGAGCGGGATGGCTGGGGGAGGGACTTCCCTACAATGAGCAGTTCTTC. It encodes CSARAGWLGEGLPYNEQFF.

The V call is TRBV6-1, the J call TRBJ2-1; D unclear. Trimming pared 5 bases from V and 1 base from J, leaving 18 bases between. The CDR3 loop spans 17 amino acids. Per the germline V gene, CDR1 is MNHNS and CDR2 is SASEGT. The chain's CDR3 is CASSLLFGGVSYNEQFF. Written as DNA, the CDR3 is TGTGCCAGCAGTCTCCTATTTGGTGGGGTGTCCTACAATGAGCAGTTCTTC.

This clonotype occurred many times. This chain uses TRBV5-1 with TRBJ2-1; D is unresolved. The V gene's germline CDR1 is SGHRS and CDR2 YFSETQ. V lost 0 bases and J lost 5, with 12 bases in between. The CDR3 runs 15 residues. The CDR3 DNA reads as TGCGCCAGCAGCTTGGACCCCAATGGGCACAATGAGCAGTTCTTC. Its translation is CASSLDPNGHNEQFF.

This clonotype appeared many times. This chain connects TRBV6-2 or TRBV6-3 to TRBJ2-1; D is possibly TRBD2 (6 bases). Germline V gene lookup returns CDR1 MNHEY and CDR2 SVGEGT. V lost 6 bases, J lost 3 bases, and 12 bases lay in between. The CDR3 runs 14 residues. CDR3 sequence: CASRRSGLYNEQFF. The CDR3 DNA is TGTGCCAGCAGGCGTAGCGGACTCTACAATGAGCAGTTCTTC.